This T cell receptor (beta chain) was sequenced during a study of early T cells in non-severe SARS-CoV-2 infection. The library protocol tagged individual cDNA molecules with unique molecular identifiers. Each CDR3 protein gets one entry after TCRdb re-called the 5' RACE reads with MiXCR. The repertoire holds around 88,000 distinct CDR3 sequences, with approximately 14% as singletons. Trimming shortened V by 4 bases and J by 6 bases, and 17 bases separated the two germline ends. The CDR3 spans 15 residues. Germline V gene data show CDR1 as SGHRS and CDR2 as YFSETQ. J is TRBJ2-4 and V is TRBV5-1; D is perhaps TRBD1 (7 bases). This sequence originates from an adult who was a healthcare worker with PCR-confirmed SARS-CoV-2 infection or an uninfected control (not recorded which). Sequencing input: whole blood. CDR3 bases: TGCGCCAGCAGCGGAGGCGGGACAGAAAGAAACATTCAGTACTTC. Encoded protein: CASSGGGTERNIQYF.